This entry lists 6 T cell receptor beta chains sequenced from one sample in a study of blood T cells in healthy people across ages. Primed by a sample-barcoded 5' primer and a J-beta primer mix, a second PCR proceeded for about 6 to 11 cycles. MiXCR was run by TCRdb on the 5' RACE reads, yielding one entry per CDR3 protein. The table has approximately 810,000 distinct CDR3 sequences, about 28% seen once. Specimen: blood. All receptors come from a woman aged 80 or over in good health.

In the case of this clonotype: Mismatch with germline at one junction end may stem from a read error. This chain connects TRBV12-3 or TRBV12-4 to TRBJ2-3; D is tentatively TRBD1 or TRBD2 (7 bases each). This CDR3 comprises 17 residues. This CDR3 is CASSRGRSGVTTDAQYF. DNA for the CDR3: TGTGCCAGCAGCAGGGGGAGAAGCGGGGTTACCACAGATGCGCAGTATTTT.

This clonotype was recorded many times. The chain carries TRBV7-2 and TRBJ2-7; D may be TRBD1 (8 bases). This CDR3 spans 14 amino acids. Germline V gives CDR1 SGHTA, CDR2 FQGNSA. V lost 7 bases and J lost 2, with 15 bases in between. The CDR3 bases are TGTGCCAGCAACACAGGGGGGGGACCCTACGAGCAGTACTTC. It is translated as CASNTGGGPYEQYF.

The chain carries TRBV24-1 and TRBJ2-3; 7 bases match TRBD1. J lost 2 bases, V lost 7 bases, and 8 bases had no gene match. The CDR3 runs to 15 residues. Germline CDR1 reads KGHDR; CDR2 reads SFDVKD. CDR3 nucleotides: TGTGCCACCAGCCCCGCAGGGGGTGACACAGATACGCAGTATTTT. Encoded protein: CATSPAGGDTDTQYF.

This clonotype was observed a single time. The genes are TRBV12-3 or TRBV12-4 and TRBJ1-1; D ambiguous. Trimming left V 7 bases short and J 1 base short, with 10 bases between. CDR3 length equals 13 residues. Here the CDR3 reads CASTVTPNTEAFF. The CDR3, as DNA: TGTGCCAGCACCGTCACACCGAACACTGAAGCTTTCTTT.

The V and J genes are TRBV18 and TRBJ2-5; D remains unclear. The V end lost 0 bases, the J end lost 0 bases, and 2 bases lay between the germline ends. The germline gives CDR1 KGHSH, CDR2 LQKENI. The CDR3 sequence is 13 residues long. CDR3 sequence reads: CASSPPYQETQYF. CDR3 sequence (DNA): TGTGCCAGCTCACCACCCTACCAAGAGACCCAGTACTTC.

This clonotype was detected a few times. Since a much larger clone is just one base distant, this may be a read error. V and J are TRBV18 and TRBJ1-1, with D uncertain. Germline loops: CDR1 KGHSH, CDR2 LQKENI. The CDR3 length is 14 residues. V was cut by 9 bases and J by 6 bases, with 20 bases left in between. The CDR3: CASHTMGSGAEAFF. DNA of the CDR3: TGTGCCAGTCACACGATGGGGAGTGGCGCTGAAGCTTTCTTT.